Listed below are T cell receptor beta chains from one sample, sequenced in a study of T-cell memory formation after mild COVID-19. TCRdb fed the 5' RACE reads into MiXCR, producing one record per CDR3 protein. The sample lists about 160,000 distinct CDR3 sequences, about 28% occurring once. Sequenced sample: PBMCs or a T cell subset sorted from them (not recorded which). These receptor sequences come from an adult woman who had mild COVID-19 (a few samples of this study predate the infection). Cell type and time point are not known. Both conserved end residues are part of each CDR3. The D gene is left open where the match is weak. Clone size is not always given. Where it is, it says once, few, many or a class for expanded clones.

V	J	size	D	DNA	CDR3
TRBV3-1	TRBJ2-6	few	TRBD2	TGTGCCAGCAGCCTCCTCACCGGACAGGGAGGACTAGCGGGAGTATCTGGGGCCAACGTCCTGACTTTC	CASSLLTGQGGLAGVSGANVLTF
TRBV12-3/TRBV12-4	TRBJ1-3	few	TRBD1	TGTGCCAGCAACCAGGGACAGGGAGGAAACACCATATATTTT	CASNQGQGGNTIYF
TRBV28	TRBJ2-3	.	TRBD2	TGTGCCAGCAGTTTAACCCAAAAGCGGGATACAGATACGCAGTATTTT	CASSLTQKRDTDTQYF
TRBV11-3	TRBJ2-1	.	.	TGTGCCAGCAGAAACGGGAGAGACAATGAGCAGTTCTTC	CASRNGRDNEQFF
TRBV5-6	TRBJ1-5	.	TRBD1	TGTGCCAGCAGCTCCGGACAGGGGAGTAGGGAGCCCCAGCATTTT	CASSSGQGSREPQHF
TRBV11-2	TRBJ2-2	few	TRBD1	TGTGCCAGCAGCTACGGACGCAGGGGGTTAGTGGAGCTGTTTTTT	CASSYGRRGLVELFF
TRBV12-3/TRBV12-4	TRBJ2-3	few	.	TGTGCCAGCAGTGGTTGGAGGGATACGCAGTATTTT	CASSGWRDTQYF
TRBV27	TRBJ1-4	few	.	TGTGCCAGCAGTTTAGACGGTGGCAATGGAAAACTGTTTTTT	CASSLDGGNGKLFF
TRBV7-8	TRBJ1-2	few	.	TGTGCCAGCAGCTTAGCGCCGGACGGAGGCTACACCTTC	CASSLAPDGGYTF
TRBV20-1	TRBJ2-5	.	.	TGCAGTGCTAGAGATCGGGGAGAGACCCAGTACTTC	CSARDRGETQYF
TRBV28	TRBJ2-5	.	TRBD1	TGTGCCAGCAGCCCAGGGGGTAATGGGGTAGAGACCCAGTACTTC	CASSPGGNGVETQYF
TRBV20-1	TRBJ1-1	.	.	TGCAGTGCCCGAGGGGCAGGGTCGGTAGCCCTTGAAGCTTTCTTT	CSARGAGSVALEAFF
TRBV4-1	TRBJ2-7	many	TRBD2	TGCGCCAGCAGCCTTGAACTAGCGGGAGGTTCGTACGAGCAGTACTTC	CASSLELAGGSYEQYF
TRBV24-1	TRBJ2-1	few	TRBD1	TGTGCCACCAGCCCGGGGACAGGGAGCTCCTACAATGAGCAGTTCTTC	CATSPGTGSSYNEQFF
TRBV5-1	TRBJ1-2	few	.	TGCGCCAGCAGCTCGTCAGGGGTCGAGGGCTACACCTTC	CASSSSGVEGYTF
TRBV20-1	TRBJ2-7	many	.	TGCAGTGCTCTGAGGGGGGGGTCCAGCTACGAGCAGTACTTC	CSALRGGSSYEQYF
TRBV29-1	TRBJ2-2	once	.	TGCAGCGTTGCAAGTAGCTCTGGGGAGCTGTTTTTT	CSVASSSGELFF
TRBV2	TRBJ1-2	medium-sized	.	TGTGCCAGCACCATGACAGCCTCGTCCTATGGCTACACCTTC	CASTMTASSYGYTF
TRBV7-2	TRBJ2-3	.	.	TGTGCCAGCAGCTCACAGCTGGGGGGCACAGATACGCAGTATTTT	CASSSQLGGTDTQYF
TRBV7-2	TRBJ2-1	.	TRBD2	TGTGCCAGCAGCTTAGAGCGCGGGAGGGCCCGCCACTTC	CASSLERGRARHF
TRBV9	TRBJ2-5	once	.	TGTGCCAGCAGTCAGGGGAGGAGAGAGACCCAGTACTTC	CASSQGRRETQYF
TRBV12-3/TRBV12-4	TRBJ2-7	.	.	TGTGCCAGCAGTCCAAGTACCGGGAAACACCCCTACGAGCAGTACTTC	CASSPSTGKHPYEQYF
TRBV6-5	TRBJ1-6	.	.	TGTGCCAGCAGCCGACAAGATTCACCCCTCCACTTT	CASSRQDSPLHF
TRBV15	TRBJ2-7	few	.	TGTGCCACCAGGGAACGTGGGGGGGGGCCACGCGAGCAGTACTTC	CATRERGGGPREQYF
TRBV24-1	TRBJ2-3	many	.	TGTGCCACCAGTGATCGAGGGAGGGGGAGCACAGATACGCAGTATTTT	CATSDRGRGSTDTQYF
TRBV4-1	TRBJ1-5	few	.	TGCGCCAGCAGCTCACACCGGGGATCATATAGCAATCAGCCCCAGCATTTT	CASSSHRGSYSNQPQHF
TRBV12-3/TRBV12-4	TRBJ1-5	.	TRBD1	TGTGCCAGCCGAGAGGGACAGCAAAACAATCAGCCCCAGCATTTT	CASREGQQNNQPQHF
TRBV29-1	TRBJ1-1	few	.	TGCAGCGTTGACGGGGGGGCCTGGAACACTGAAGCTTTCTTT	CSVDGGAWNTEAFF
TRBV7-2	TRBJ1-2	.	TRBD1	TGTGCCAGCAGCTTAGTTTCGGACAGGGTATATGGCTACACCTTC	CASSLVSDRVYGYTF
TRBV28	TRBJ2-7	.	.	TGTGCCAGCAGGGGTCTTGGCGAGCAGTACTTC	CASRGLGEQYF
TRBV5-1	TRBJ2-7	.	TRBD1	TGCGCCAGCAGCACCGGGACAGCGAACAGCGAGCAGTACTTC	CASSTGTANSEQYF
TRBV11-3	TRBJ2-3	once	.	TGTGCCAGCAGCTTAGTTTCGGGCGGCACAGATACGCAGTATTTT	CASSLVSGGTDTQYF
TRBV5-1	TRBJ1-5	few	TRBD1	TGCGCCAGCAGCCCCGACAGGGGCGACAATCAGCCCCAGCATTTT	CASSPDRGDNQPQHF
TRBV7-2	TRBJ2-1	many	.	TGTGCCAGCAGTTCCGGGACCACCAATGAGCAGTTCTTC	CASSSGTTNEQFF
TRBV20-1	TRBJ1-3	few	.	TGCAGTGCTAGCGAGCCCTTTAGTGGAAACACCATATATTTT	CSASEPFSGNTIYF
TRBV20-1	TRBJ1-5	once	TRBD1	TGCAGTGCCCAGGGGGCGGGTCAGCCCCAGCATTTT	CSAQGAGQPQHF
TRBV7-2	TRBJ2-7	.	TRBD1	TGTGCCAGCAGCTCCAATTCACCGGGACAGGGGACATTC	CASSSNSPGQGTF
TRBV29-1	TRBJ2-1	.	TRBD2	TGCAGCGTTGGGAAGGGACTAGCGGGTCTAAGCTCCTACAATGAGCAGTTCTTC	CSVGKGLAGLSSYNEQFF
TRBV6-5	TRBJ2-7	.	TRBD2	TGTGCCAGCAGTTCACTAGCGGGAGGGGGCGAGCAGTACTTC	CASSSLAGGGEQYF
TRBV24-1	TRBJ2-3	few	.	TGTGCCACCAGTGATTCAGCGCGACGAGGAGATACGCAGTATTTT	CATSDSARRGDTQYF
TRBV6-6	TRBJ1-5	.	.	TGTGCCAGCAGTCTCAACGATCAGGGGAATCAGCCCCAGCATTTT	CASSLNDQGNQPQHF
TRBV6-1	TRBJ2-3	.	TRBD2	TGTGCCGCCCATAGCGGGGTCAGGACAGATACGCAGTATTTT	CAAHSGVRTDTQYF
TRBV12-3/TRBV12-4	TRBJ2-2	few	TRBD2	TGTGCCAGCAGCCGGACTAGCGGGGGGTCCTACACCGGGGAGCTGTTTTTT	CASSRTSGGSYTGELFF
TRBV20-1	TRBJ1-1	.	.	TGCAGTGCACCCGACACAAAGAACACTGAAGCTTTCTTT	CSAPDTKNTEAFF
TRBV5-1	TRBJ2-7	few	.	TGCGCCAGCAGCGGCCGAGGCAGGGAGTACGAGCAGTACTTC	CASSGRGREYEQYF
TRBV7-2	TRBJ2-1	few	.	TGTGCCAGCAGCTTTTACACTGGTATTAATGAGCAGTTCTTC	CASSFYTGINEQFF
TRBV3-1	TRBJ2-1	.	TRBD2	TGTGCCAGCAGCCGAGGGACTAGCGGGAGGGAGCAGTTCTTC	CASSRGTSGREQFF
TRBV7-3	TRBJ2-3	.	.	TGTGCCAGCAGCTTAGGTCCCTCTGGCACAGATACGCAGTATTTT	CASSLGPSGTDTQYF
TRBV5-1	TRBJ2-3	.	.	TGCGCCAGCAGCCAGCAGGGGGGAGGCGGCACAGATACGCAGTATTTT	CASSQQGGGGTDTQYF
TRBV27	TRBJ1-1	.	.	TGTGCCAGCAGCATCGGGAGGGAGACTGAAGCTTTCTTT	CASSIGRETEAFF
TRBV4-2	TRBJ2-1	few	.	TGTGCCAGCAGCCAAGGGGCACGGTACAACGATGAGCAGTTCTTC	CASSQGARYNDEQFF
TRBV7-9	TRBJ2-2	few	TRBD1	TGTGCCAGCGAGGCCTCGGGACAGGGGCCCACCGGGGAGCTGTTTTTT	CASEASGQGPTGELFF
TRBV29-1	TRBJ2-7	.	TRBD1	TGCAGCGTTGAAGGGGAATCGGGACAGAGCTCCTACGAGCAGTACTTC	CSVEGESGQSSYEQYF
TRBV7-8	TRBJ1-1	.	.	TGTGCCAGCAGCTGGGGTAGGAACACTGAAGCTTTCTTT	CASSWGRNTEAFF
TRBV6-6	TRBJ2-7	.	.	TGTGCCAGCAGTTGGGACCTGTCCTACGAGCAGTACTTC	CASSWDLSYEQYF
TRBV5-1	TRBJ2-3	few	TRBD2	TGCGCCAGCAGCCCGTCGGGACTAGCGGGGGACACAGATACGCAGTATTTT	CASSPSGLAGDTDTQYF
TRBV12-3/TRBV12-4	TRBJ1-1	once	.	TGTGCCAGCAGACCTGACCGAAACACTGAAGCTTTCTTT	CASRPDRNTEAFF
TRBV19	TRBJ2-7	.	.	TGTGCCAGTCCAGGGTACTCCTACGAGCAGTACTTC	CASPGYSYEQYF
TRBV29-1	TRBJ1-3	.	.	TGCAGCGTTGTTCCGGTTGGGGAATTCGGAAACACCATATATTTT	CSVVPVGEFGNTIYF